Shown below are 13 T cell receptor beta chains from a single sample sequenced in a study of T cell responses to AZD1222 COVID-19 vaccine. Assay used: immunoSEQ multiplex PCR; TCRdb lists only in-frame clones, some missing. The profile shows under 200,000 clones, approximately 94% of them singletons. The sample consisted of peripheral blood, taken on day 0 of AZD1222 vaccination. The receptor set was obtained from an adult in good health.

The V gene is TRBV6-1, the J gene TRBJ1-2; D unclear. V dropped 3 bases and J dropped 0 bases, with 8 bases sitting between them. The CDR3 loop spans 14 amino acids. In germline, CDR1 is MNHNS, CDR2 SASEGT. CDR3 nucleotide sequence: TGTGCCAGCAGTGAGACAAGTCCTAACTATGGCTACACCTTC. It specifies CASSETSPNYGYTF.

The chain couples TRBV3-1 (or the pseudogene TRBV3-2) to TRBJ2-7; D ambiguous. Germline CDR1 is LGHDT and CDR2 is YNNKEL (reference sequence). With 0 bases removed from V and 3 bases from J, the gap between germline ends came to 9 bases. There are 14 residues in the CDR3. CDR3 in DNA: TGTGCCAGCAGCCAAGAAATGGGCAGCTACGAGCAGTACTTC. Translated, it gives CASSQEMGSYEQYF.

This chain joins TRBV7-9 and TRBJ2-7; 10 nucleotides match TRBD1. CDR3 length: 15 amino acids. The V gene end was trimmed by 3 bases and the J gene end by 5 bases; junction bases not matched to a gene: 7. From germline, CDR1 is SEHNR and CDR2 FQNEAQ (reference sequence). The CDR3 sequence is CASSFRDRGIDEQYF. In DNA form, the CDR3 reads TGTGCCAGCAGCTTTAGGGACAGGGGTATCGACGAGCAGTACTTC. The entire variable domain, with the rest obtained from reference TRBV7-9 and TRBJ2-7, is as follows: DTGVSQNPRHKITKRGQNVTFRCDPISEHNRLYWYRQTLGQGPEFLTYFQNEAQLEKSRLLSDRFSAERPKGSFSTLEIQRTEQGDSAMYLCASSFRDRGIDEQYFGPGTRLTVT.

The chain joins TRBV30 to TRBJ1-2; 7 positions agree with TRBD1. Germline V gene sequence: CDR1 GTSNPN, CDR2 SVGIG (reference sequence). The junction had 8 bases not matched to a gene; V was cut back by 0 bases and J by 4 bases. The CDR3 covers 15 residues. Here the CDR3 reads CAWSVQEAGGYGYTF. The CDR3 DNA reads as TGTGCCTGGAGTGTACAGGAGGCAGGGGGCTATGGCTACACCTTC.

This sequence joins TRBV9 and TRBJ1-2, with TRBD1 as a possible D gene (5 bases). The CDR3 spans 15 residues. Germline V gene lookup returns CDR1 SGDLS and CDR2 YYNGEE. V was clipped by 4 bases and J by 4 bases, with 17 bases between them. CDR3 DNA: TGTGCCAGCAGCTACGCCCAGGGACGGGGCTATGGCTACACCTTC. Amino acid sequence: CASSYAQGRGYGYTF. The full variable domain, its missing parts supplied by reference TRBV9 and TRBJ1-2, is DSGVTQTPKHLITATGQRVTLRCSPRSGDLSVYWYQQSLDQGLQFLIQYYNGEERAKGNILERFSAQQFPDLHSELNLSSLELGDSALYFCASSYAQGRGYGYTFGSGTRLTVV.

The rearrangement links TRBV9 to TRBJ1-1; D gene ambiguous. The length of the CDR3 is 12 residues. The V gene's germline CDR1 is SGDLS and CDR2 YYNGEE. Deletions cut 1 base from V and 3 bases from J, with 4 bases between. CDR3 sequence reads: CASSVTDTEAFF. CDR3 DNA sequence: TGTGCCAGCAGCGTAACTGACACTGAAGCTTTCTTT.

CDR3 in amino acids: CASSPGQGANTEAFF. The CDR3 coding sequence is TGTGCCAGCAGCCCGGGACAGGGGGCAAACACTGAAGCTTTCTTT. This chain links TRBV11-1 with TRBJ1-1; the match to TRBD1 covers 12 bases. The V segment lost 5 bases and the J segment 2 bases; nucleotides outside the gene matches: 3. Per germline, CDR1 SGHAT and CDR2 FQDESV (reference sequence). The CDR3 runs 15 residues.

The rearrangement joins TRBV19 to TRBJ2-1; TRBD2 matches 7 bases. The CDR3 covers 14 residues. Looked up from germline, CDR1 is LNHDA and CDR2 is SQIVND (reference sequence). The ends lost 8 bases at V and 7 bases at J; junction bases unmatched: 11. This CDR3 is CASRSIGRTNEQFF. The CDR3 region has the DNA TGTGCCAGTCGATCTATCGGGAGGACTAATGAGCAGTTCTTC.

The gene calls are TRBV23-1 and TRBJ1-3, with D possibly being TRBD1 (6 bases). TRBV23-1 is sorted into the ORF group, with uncertain function. CDR3 length: 17 amino acids. V was clipped by 2 bases and J by 4 bases, with 18 bases between them. Written as DNA, the CDR3 is TGCGCCAGCAGTCAAGCGCCCCACAGGGAAGTAGGAAACACCATATATTTT. It codes for CASSQAPHREVGNTIYF.

This clone was recorded once. The chain couples TRBV5-1 to TRBJ2-3; D assignment may be TRBD1 or TRBD2 (5 bases each). Germline V gives CDR1 SGHRS, CDR2 YFSETQ. V was cut by 1 base and J by 4 bases, with 19 bases left in between. This CDR3 comprises 17 residues. CDR3 sequence reads: CASSLPGNRGVPDTQYF. CDR3 in DNA: TGCGCCAGCAGCTTGCCCGGGAATAGGGGAGTTCCAGATACGCAGTATTTT.

This rearrangement joins TRBV9 to TRBJ2-1; 9 bases align to TRBD2. The germline CDR1 and CDR2 sequences are SGDLS and YYNGEE. CDR3 length: 15 amino acids. Germline trimming cut 2 bases from V and 7 bases from J; bases unmatched to any gene: 7. The DNA for the CDR3 is TGTGCCAGCAGCGTTAGCGGGAGCCTCGCTAATGAGCAGTTCTTC. Protein: CASSVSGSLANEQFF.

The chain uses TRBV19 and TRBJ1-2; D remains unclear. This CDR3 is 17 amino acids long. V shed 9 bases and J shed 1 base, with 24 bases lying between them. CDR1 LNHDA and CDR2 SQIVND come from the germline V gene (reference sequence). CDR3: CASAAKIDVDLNYGYTF. The CDR3 DNA reads TGTGCCAGCGCCGCCAAAATAGACGTTGACCTTAACTATGGCTACACCTTC.

Only a few counts were recorded for this clone. This sequence joins TRBV7-6 and TRBJ2-1; D is possibly TRBD1 or TRBD2 (6 bases each). Germline V gives CDR1 SGHVS, CDR2 FNYEAQ. The CDR3 contains 17 residues. With 1 base removed from V and 4 bases from J, the gap between germline ends came to 17 bases. CDR3 amino acids: CASSLVSGGRSYNEQFF. DNA of the CDR3: TGTGCCAGCAGCTTAGTCTCCGGGGGCCGGTCATACAATGAGCAGTTCTTC.